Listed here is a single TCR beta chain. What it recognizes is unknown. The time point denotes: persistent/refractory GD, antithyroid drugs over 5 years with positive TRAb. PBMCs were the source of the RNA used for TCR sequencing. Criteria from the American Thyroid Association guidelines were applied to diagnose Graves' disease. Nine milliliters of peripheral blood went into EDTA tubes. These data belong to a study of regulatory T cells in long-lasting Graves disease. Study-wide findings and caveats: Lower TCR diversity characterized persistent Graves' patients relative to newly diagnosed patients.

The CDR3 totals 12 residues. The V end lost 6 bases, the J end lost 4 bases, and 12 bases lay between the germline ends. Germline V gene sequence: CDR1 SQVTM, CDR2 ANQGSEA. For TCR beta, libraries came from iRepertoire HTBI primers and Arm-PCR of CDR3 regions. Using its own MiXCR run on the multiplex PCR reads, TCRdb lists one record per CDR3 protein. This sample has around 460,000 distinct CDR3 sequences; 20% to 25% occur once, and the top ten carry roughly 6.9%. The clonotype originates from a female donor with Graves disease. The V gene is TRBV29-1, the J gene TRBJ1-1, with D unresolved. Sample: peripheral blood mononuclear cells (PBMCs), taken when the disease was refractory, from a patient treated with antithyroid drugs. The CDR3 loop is CSVAVSSTEAFF. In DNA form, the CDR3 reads TGCAGCGTCGCCGTAAGTAGCACTGAAGCTTTCTTT.